This TCR beta chain was retrieved from a study of Ad26.COV2.S vaccination and SARS-CoV-2 variants. Treatment of the sample: 15 to 20 received Ad26.COV2.S at low or high dose, single or two shots; about 5 received placebo; per-sample allocation not given. After the first vaccine or placebo injection, samples were drawn on day 63. Notes on the study in general: Vaccine and placebo groups showed comparable non-spike TCR breadth. Substantial post-vaccination breadth of spike-specific CD8+ and CD4+ T cell responses was reported.

TCRdb's table, derived via immunoSEQ multiplex PCR, lists solely in-frame clones and lacks some. The sample contains a few hundred thousand clones, roughly 88% of which appear only once. As to this clone: Its antigen is still unknown.

The CDR3 is 13 amino acids. The sequence was collected from a person between 18 and 65 years old who received the Ad26.COV2.S COVID-19 vaccine or a placebo. This chain joins TRBV21-1 and TRBJ2-7; TRBD1 is the table's D call and was not checked against the DNA. TRBV21-1 is shown as a pseudogene. The sequencing used peripheral blood, collected in a trial of Ad26.COV2.S vaccine versus placebo. The DNA of the CDR3 is TGTGCCAGCAGCAGACAGGGAACCTACGAGCAGTACTTC. Translating gives CASSRQGTYEQYF.